One T cell receptor (beta chain) is described in this entry. The antigen is not known. TCRdb fed the multiplex PCR reads into MiXCR, producing one record per CDR3 protein. The profile shows roughly 70,000 distinct CDR3 sequences, approximately 45% of them singletons. These data originate in a study of breast tumors, draining lymph nodes, adjacent tissues. Whole-study findings and limits: Luminal-like breast cancer showed significantly higher tumor–nontumor repertoire similarity than basal-like. Data fit most tumor T cells coming from lymph node, expanding in tumor. That most tumor T cells come from lymph nodes remained unproven. Compared with lymph nodes, tumors were less diverse; compared with nontumor tissue, more.

With 8 bases removed from V and 7 bases from J, the gap between germline ends came to 9 bases. Germline V lookup: CDR1 SNHLY, CDR2 FYNNEI. The CDR3 has 11 residues. The V and J genes are TRBV2 and TRBJ2-1; tentatively, D is TRBD1 (6 bases). The sequence came from a female donor with breast cancer. Some clones in this sample may be carry-over from other donors' samples. The material sequenced was breast tumor tissue. The CDR3 spells CASYDRNEQFF. CDR3 nucleotide sequence: TGTGCCAGCTATGACAGGAATGAGCAGTTCTTC.